This TCR beta chain was sequenced during a study of OX40 agonist ivuxolimab in advanced cancers. For the study at large: Eligibility admitted prior anti-PD-1, anti-PD-L1 or anti-CTLA-4 therapy; 35% to 40% had some. The study, taken as a whole, reports: Clonal expansion was seen in CD4+ and CD8+ blood T cells by week 6 at 0.1 to 3.0 mg/kg. CD8+ T cells averaged more expanded clones than CD4+.

Comments on this clone: Its antigen remains unknown.

Some clones are missing from TCRdb's copy, which holds only in-frame ones; the method was immunoSEQ multiplex PCR. Of some 97,000 clones listed, nearly 90% are singletons. The V end lost 0 bases, the J end lost 9 bases, and 16 bases lay between the germline ends. Germline V gene sequence: CDR1 SGHRS, CDR2 YFSETQ. This CDR3 is built from 15 residues. The sample here was CD4+ or CD8+ T cells sorted from blood, taken in a trial of the OX40 agonist ivuxolimab. This chain uses TRBV5-1 with TRBJ2-1, with a weak D call TRBD2 (5 bases). The sequence derives from an adult with an advanced solid tumor such as melanoma, head and neck, liver or kidney cancer. The CDR3, as DNA: TGCGCCAGCAGCTTGGCTGTGGTCGGGATGTCTGAGCAGTTCTTC. Its translation: CASSLAVVGMSEQFF. The full variable domain, in which reference TRBV5-1 and TRBJ2-1 provide the parts outside the CDR3, is KAGVTQTPRYLIKTRGQQVTLSCSPISGHRSVSWYQQTPGQGLQFLFEYFSETQRNKGNFPGRFSGRQFSNSRSEMNVSTLELGDSALYLCASSLAVVGMSEQFFGPGTRLTVL.